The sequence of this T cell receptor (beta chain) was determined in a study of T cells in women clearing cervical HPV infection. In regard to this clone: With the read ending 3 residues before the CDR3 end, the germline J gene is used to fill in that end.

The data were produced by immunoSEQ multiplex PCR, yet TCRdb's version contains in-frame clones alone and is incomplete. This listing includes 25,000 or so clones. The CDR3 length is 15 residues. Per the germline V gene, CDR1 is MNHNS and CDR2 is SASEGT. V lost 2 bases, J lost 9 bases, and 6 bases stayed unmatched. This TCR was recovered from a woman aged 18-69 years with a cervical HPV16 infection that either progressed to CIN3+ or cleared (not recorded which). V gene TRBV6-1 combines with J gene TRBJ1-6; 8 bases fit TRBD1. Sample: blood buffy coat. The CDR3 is CASSERSGGSSPLHF. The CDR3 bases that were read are TGTGCCAGCAGTGAAAGGTCAGGGGGCAGTTCACCC.